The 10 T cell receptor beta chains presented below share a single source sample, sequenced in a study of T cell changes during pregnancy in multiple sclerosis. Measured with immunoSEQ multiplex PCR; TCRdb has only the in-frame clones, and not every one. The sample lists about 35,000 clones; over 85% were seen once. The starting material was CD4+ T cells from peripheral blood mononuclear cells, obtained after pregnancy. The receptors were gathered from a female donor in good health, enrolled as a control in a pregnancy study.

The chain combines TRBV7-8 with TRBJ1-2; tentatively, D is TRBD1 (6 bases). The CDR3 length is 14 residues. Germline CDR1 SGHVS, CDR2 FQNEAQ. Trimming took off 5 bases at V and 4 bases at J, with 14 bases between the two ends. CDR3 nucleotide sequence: TGTGCCAGCAGCCGCCGTGACAGGACCTATGGCTACACCTTC. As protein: CASSRRDRTYGYTF.

The CDR3 loop reads CASSETTVAGDTQYF. The CDR3 nucleotides read TGTGCCAGCAGTGAAACGACGGTAGCGGGAGATACGCAGTATTTT. V gene TRBV25-1 combines with J gene TRBJ2-3; 7 bases align to TRBD2. V lost 2 bases to trimming and J lost 5 bases; unmatched junction nucleotides: 7. Germline V gene sequence: CDR1 MGHDK, CDR2 SYGVNS. The CDR3 contains 15 residues.

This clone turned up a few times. CDR3 residues: CASSLIKGAKAGELFF. The CDR3 DNA is TGTGCCAGCAGCTTAATAAAGGGGGCGAAAGCCGGGGAGCTGTTTTTT. The chain couples TRBV7-8 to TRBJ2-2, with 7 bases aligning to TRBD1. The germline V gene has CDR1 SGHVS and CDR2 FQNEAQ. This CDR3 is 16 amino acids long. V trimming: 2 bases; J trimming: 6 bases; junction bases outside the gene matches: 9.

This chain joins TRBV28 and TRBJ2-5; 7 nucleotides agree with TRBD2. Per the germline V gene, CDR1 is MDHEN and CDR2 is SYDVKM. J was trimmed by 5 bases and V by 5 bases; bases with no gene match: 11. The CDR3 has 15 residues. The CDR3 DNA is TGTGCCAGCAGTCCCCGACTAGCCAGAAGGGAGACCCAGTACTTC. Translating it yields CASSPRLARRETQYF.

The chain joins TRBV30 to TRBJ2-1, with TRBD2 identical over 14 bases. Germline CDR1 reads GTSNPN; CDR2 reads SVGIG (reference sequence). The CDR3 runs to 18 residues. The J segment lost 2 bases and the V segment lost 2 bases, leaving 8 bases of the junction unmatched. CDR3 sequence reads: CAWSPTRTSGRTYNEQFF. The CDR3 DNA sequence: TGTGCCTGGAGTCCCACTCGGACTAGCGGGAGGACCTACAATGAGCAGTTCTTC.

DNA of the CDR3: TGTGCCAGCAGCTCACTAGCGGGGGGTCCCCCCTCCTACAATGAGCAGTTCTTC. Protein product: CASSSLAGGPPSYNEQFF. The V and J genes are TRBV11-2 and TRBJ2-1; 12 bases are shared with TRBD2. With 4 bases clipped from V and 0 bases from J, the junction kept 7 bases outside the gene matches. The length of the CDR3 is 18 residues. Looked up from germline, CDR1 is SGHAT and CDR2 is FQNNGV.

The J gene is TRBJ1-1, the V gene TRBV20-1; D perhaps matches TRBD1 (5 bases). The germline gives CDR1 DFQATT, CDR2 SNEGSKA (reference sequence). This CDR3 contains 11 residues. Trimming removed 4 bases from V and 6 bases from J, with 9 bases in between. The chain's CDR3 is CSATPGSEAFF. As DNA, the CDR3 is TGCAGTGCTACACCAGGGTCTGAAGCTTTCTTT.

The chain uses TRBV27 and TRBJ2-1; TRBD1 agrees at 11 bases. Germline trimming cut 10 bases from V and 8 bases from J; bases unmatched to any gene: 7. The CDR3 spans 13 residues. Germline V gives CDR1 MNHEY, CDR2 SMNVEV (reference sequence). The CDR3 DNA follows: TGTGCCACCGGGACAGGGGGTTGGGATGAGCAGTTCTTC. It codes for CATGTGGWDEQFF.

The CDR3 region has the DNA TGTGCCAGCAGCCCCGATAGCGGGGGGGGACCCTACGAGCAGTACTTC. It specifies CASSPDSGGGPYEQYF. This chain uses TRBV7-9 with TRBJ2-7; 11 bases agree with TRBD2. The V gene end was trimmed by 5 bases and the J gene end by 2 bases; junction bases not matched to a gene: 8. CDR1 and CDR2 (germline): SEHNR, FQNEAQ (reference sequence). This CDR3 has 16 amino acids.

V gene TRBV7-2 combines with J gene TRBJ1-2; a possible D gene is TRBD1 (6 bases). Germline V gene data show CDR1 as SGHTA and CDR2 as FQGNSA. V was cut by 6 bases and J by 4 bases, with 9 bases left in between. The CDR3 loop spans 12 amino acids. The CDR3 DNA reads TGTGCCAGCAGGACAGGAATCTATGGCTACACCTTC. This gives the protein CASRTGIYGYTF.